Below, one T cell receptor beta chain is given with its context. This clone was counted between two and nine times. Its antigen is currently not known. Base qualities were left out, and no much larger clone turns up one base away. The germline V gene sets CDR1 to MGHRA and CDR2 to YSYEKL. A distance of 13 bases separates the germline ends of V and J, which lose 5 bases and 4 bases respectively. The CDR3 goes from the cysteine to the phenylalanine over 14 residues. Left in the record is the CDR3 DNA by itself, 42 bases read in frame from the first base. Taken with the paper, the label for time point translates to: baseline before first vaccination. The vaccinee samples were drawn from two UK trials, COV001 and COV002, one of which was a single-blind randomized controlled phase 2/3 trial testing AZD1222 (ChAdOx1 nCoV-19) in healthy adults. Trial participant PBMC samples were collected at day 0 and day 28 after the second dose for TCRbeta chain sequencing.

These data come from a study of T cell responses to AZD1222 COVID-19 vaccine (dated by TCRdb to the early 2020s). Regarding the research as a whole: AZD1222 recipients whose second dose came at about 4 weeks and those whose second dose came at about 12 weeks were combined into one group, since spike-specific TCR depth and breadth did not differ between the two schedules. TCR sequencing covered fewer than 250 trial participants: 200 to 220 given two doses of AZD1222 and around 26 given two doses of MenACWY control vaccine. Trial participants were enrolled into age subgroups of 18-55, 56-69 and 70-plus years, which contained approximately 150, 28 and 58 TCR-sequenced participants, respectively.

The CDR3 regions of human TCRbeta chains were subjected to immunosequencing. In the source study's methods: Repertoire TCRs were matched against a reference library of SARS-CoV-2-specific TCRs generated with the MIRA antigen-specificity platform. Breadth meant the fraction of unique TCRs that were SARS-CoV-2-associated, whereas depth meant the fraction of total T cells that were SARS-CoV-2-associated. Each spike-specific TCR was assigned to its reactive spike region and to a CD4 or CD8 class using the MIRA data. Log10-transformed breadth and depth values were compared by one-way ANOVA with Sidak's multiple comparisons tests. TCRdb retrieved this table from immuneACCESS and kept in-frame rearrangements only. Not all clones are present; in checked studies, unresolved V genes account for under half, and no reason is known for the remainder. Clone size and V and J calls were adopted from that table, with D and trimming inferred from the DNA. The table for this sample lists around 250,000 clones; approximately 95% of them were counted only once. The ten largest clones capture about 0.5% of the sample.

Study-level results and caveats: Because no day 14 peak-response samples were available, repertoires were characterized only after the peak T cell response. In the small 56-69-year group, the increase in depth fell short of significance, most likely because of low power. Epitopes outside the regions mutated in the B.1.351 and B.1.1.7 variants were reportedly recognized by nearly half of the unique spike-specific TCRs. Spike-specific TCR breadth and depth rose significantly after two AZD1222 doses compared with day 0 and with MenACWY recipients. The vaccine-associated CD4 TCRs covered the entire spike protein, and the dominant responses fell in regions 160-218 and 743-854. Participants were mostly white British, with more females than males. The authors suggested clonal diversity may have been underestimated. Only five to seven AZD1222 recipients were SARS-CoV-2 seropositive at baseline, limiting conclusions about previously exposed vaccinees.

Here the chain combines TRBV4-1 and TRBJ2-3; matching of 6 bases hints at TRBD2 as the D gene. This TCR was recovered from an adult in good health. This material consisted of peripheral blood, taken on day 0 of AZD1222 vaccination. The CDR3 in this case is CASSTTSSPDTQYF. The DNA sequence reads TGCGCCAGCAGCACGACTAGTAGCCCAGATACGCAGTATTTT.